What follows are 13 T cell receptor beta chains derived from one specimen sequenced in a study of vaccination effects on CD4 cells after COVID-19. Expansion of antigen-specific CD4+ T cells with viral peptide pools was carried out by the ViraFEST assay before sequencing. Scientists isolated CD4+ T cells after an approximately 10-day culture period ended. Their antigens remain unidentified. Sequencing was performed with immunoSEQ multiplex PCR; in TCRdb, only in-frame clones are kept and a portion is missing. The sample comprises about 54,000 clones, approximately 79% of which are singletons, and 2% to 2.5% rests with the top ten. The source was CD4+ T cells from PBMCs cultured with HCoV-229E spike peptides, collected before COVID-19 vaccination. All receptors derive from a human donor who received a COVID-19 vaccine.

This rearrangement joins TRBV7-2 to TRBJ1-3, with D perhaps matching TRBD1 (5 bases). The CDR3 extends over 16 amino acids. Germline values: CDR1 SGHTA, CDR2 FQGNSA. V was pared by 5 bases and J by 0 bases, with 14 bases between. The CDR3 sequence is CASSILGGVSGNTIYF. As DNA, the CDR3 is TGTGCCAGCAGCATCCTTGGGGGGGTCTCTGGAAACACCATATATTTT.

This chain uses TRBV7-2 with TRBJ1-2; D unresolved. The V and J ends lost 6 bases and 4 bases respectively, with 12 bases between them. Germline CDR1 is SGHTA and CDR2 is FQGNSA. CDR3 length equals 13 residues. CDR3 DNA sequence: TGTGCCAGCAGTTACGACAAAGCCTATGGCTACACCTTC. It codes for CASSYDKAYGYTF.

The rearrangement links TRBV29-1 to TRBJ2-3, with 7 bases lining up with TRBD1. After removal of 3 bases from V and 2 bases from J, the junction contained 8 bases not matched to a gene. Looked up from germline, CDR1 is SQVTM and CDR2 is ANQGSEA. The CDR3 loop spans 15 amino acids. The CDR3 is CSVEGSGQNTDTQYF. The CDR3 nucleotides are TGCAGCGTTGAGGGGTCGGGACAGAACACAGATACGCAGTATTTT.

CDR3: CATSDPRPETTDTQYF. CDR3 in DNA: TGTGCCACCAGTGATCCGCGACCAGAAACCACAGATACGCAGTATTTT. The chain has TRBV24-1 and TRBJ2-3; D is unresolved. The CDR3 runs to 16 residues. V lost 3 bases and J 2 bases, leaving 14 bases between the germline ends. CDR1 and CDR2 from the germline V gene are KGHDR and SFDVKD.

Only a few counts were recorded for this clone. V and J are TRBV9 and TRBJ1-3, with TRBD1 matching 8 bases. CDR1 and CDR2 (germline): SGDLS, YYNGEE. This CDR3 region has 20 residues. Trimming took 2 bases from V and 4 from J; bases not matched to a gene: 20. CDR3 DNA sequence: TGTGCCAGCAGCGTGGACCCCGGGACAGGCAACCTCGCGGCGGGAAACACCATATATTTT. Protein: CASSVDPGTGNLAAGNTIYF.

Only a few counts were recorded for this clone. The J gene is TRBJ1-5, the V gene TRBV3-1 (or the pseudogene TRBV3-2); D possibly corresponds to TRBD1 (5 bases). V was cut by 4 bases and J by 7 bases, with 14 bases left in between. Germline CDR1 LGHDT, CDR2 YNNKEL (reference sequence). The CDR3 is 14 residues long. In DNA form, the CDR3 reads TGTGCCAGCAGCCCCGCGAGAGGGACGCAGCCCCAGCATTTT. It codes for CASSPARGTQPQHF.

This sequence joins TRBV2 and TRBJ1-2; TRBD1 might be the D (5 bases). CDR3 length equals 16 residues. CDR1 is SNHLY, CDR2 FYNNEI, per germline. The germline V and J ends were trimmed by 3 bases and 5 bases, with 19 bases remaining between them. DNA for the CDR3: TGTGCCAGCAGTGAGCCAGGGACGGGAAATAAATATGGCTACACCTTC. It yields the protein CASSEPGTGNKYGYTF.

This chain links TRBV30 with TRBJ1-1; D is possibly TRBD1 (6 bases). CDR1 is GTSNPN, CDR2 SVGIG, per germline (reference sequence). The CDR3 consists of 15 residues. V was cut by 1 base and J by 0 bases, with 12 bases left in between. The CDR3 DNA reads as TGTGCCTGGAGTGCTGGGGGGGCCATGAACACTGAAGCTTTCTTT. It codes for CAWSAGGAMNTEAFF.

This clone was observed once. This chain links TRBV4-1 with TRBJ1-1, with D perhaps matching TRBD1 (6 bases). CDR1 and CDR2 from the germline V gene are MGHRA and YSYEKL. V shed 2 bases and J shed 5 bases, with 9 bases lying between them. The CDR3 length is 13 residues. The CDR3 reads CASSQSGVTEAFF. DNA for the CDR3: TGCGCCAGCAGCCAATCAGGGGTGACTGAAGCTTTCTTT.

The chain joins TRBV19 to TRBJ2-6, with 8 positions matching TRBD1. Germline values: CDR1 LNHDA, CDR2 SQIVND (reference sequence). With 4 bases clipped from V and 0 bases from J, the junction kept 8 bases outside the gene matches. The CDR3 totals 18 residues. The CDR3 bases are TGTGCCAGTAGTACCTTTGGGACAGGTCTCTCTGGGGCCAACGTCCTGACTTTC. The encoded protein is CASSTFGTGLSGANVLTF.

This clone has a single count. The chain joins TRBV9 to TRBJ2-1; D perhaps matches TRBD1 (5 bases). CDR1 and CDR2 (germline): SGDLS, YYNGEE. V gave up 3 bases and J gave up 2 bases, with 9 bases separating them. This CDR3 is built from 14 residues. CDR3 loop: CASSADSTYNEQFF. In DNA, the CDR3 is TGTGCCAGCAGCGCCGACAGCACCTACAATGAGCAGTTCTTC.

The chain has TRBV2 and TRBJ2-2; 12 bases align to TRBD2. The V segment lost 8 bases and the J segment 1 base; nucleotides outside the gene matches: 8. The CDR3 contains 17 residues. CDR1 SNHLY and CDR2 FYNNEI come from the germline V gene. The CDR3 reads CASAGTSGSKNTGELFF. CDR3 sequence (DNA): TGTGCCAGCGCCGGGACTAGCGGGTCTAAGAACACCGGGGAGCTGTTTTTT.

V and J are TRBV6-6 and TRBJ1-2; D uncertain. Trimming shortened V by 0 bases and J by 8 bases, and 4 bases separated the two germline ends. The germline gives CDR1 MNHNY, CDR2 SVGAGI (reference sequence). The length of the CDR3 is 11 residues. Here the CDR3 reads CASSYSWGYTF. Here the CDR3 DNA reads TGTGCCAGCAGTTACTCTTGGGGCTACACCTTC.